Presented here are 26 T cell receptor beta chains from one specimen sequenced in a study of blood T cell repertoires in COVID-19. Data came from immunoSEQ multiplex PCR; TCRdb stores just in-frame clones and leaves some out. The profile shows approximately 210,000 clones, under 90% of them singletons. Sample: peripheral blood. Source of these receptors: a human donor in a cohort sampled during active COVID-19.

The chain links TRBV30 to TRBJ2-3; D might be TRBD2 (5 bases). The ends were cut back, 0 bases at V and 13 bases at J, with 11 bases in the middle. The CDR3 length is 11 residues. CDR1 and CDR2 (germline): GTSNPN, SVGIG (reference sequence). CDR3 residues: CAWSVEGGEYF. DNA for the CDR3: TGTGCCTGGAGTGTAGAGGGTGGGGAGTATTTT. Drawing the rest from reference TRBV30 and TRBJ2-3, the complete variable domain is SQTIHQWPATLVQPVGSPLSLECTVEGTSNPNLYWYRQAAGRGLQLLFYSVGIGQISSEVPQNLSASRPQDRQFILSSKKLLLSDSGFYLCAWSVEGGEYFGPGTRLTVL.

The chain joins TRBV6-5 to TRBJ2-7, with D possibly being TRBD1 (6 bases). This CDR3 is built from 14 residues. CDR1 is MNHEY, CDR2 SVGAGI, per germline. V was pared by 6 bases and J by 0 bases, with 12 bases between. Written as DNA, the CDR3 is TGTGCCAGCAGGGGGCAGGGGTCCTCCTACGAGCAGTACTTC. Its translation: CASRGQGSSYEQYF.

The V call is TRBV10-3, the J call TRBJ1-5; 8 nucleotides line up with TRBD1. The CDR3 consists of 13 residues. Germline values: CDR1 ENHRY, CDR2 SYGVKD. The junction had 7 bases not matched to a gene; V was cut back by 10 bases and J by 5 bases. The CDR3 reads CATGGQDHQPQHF. CDR3 DNA: TGTGCCACGGGGGGACAGGATCATCAGCCCCAGCATTTT.

This chain connects TRBV28 to TRBJ2-1, with 13 bases that match TRBD2. The germline V gene encodes CDR1 MDHEN and CDR2 SYDVKM. The V segment lost 6 bases and the J segment 8 bases; nucleotides outside the gene matches: 13. This CDR3 comprises 17 residues. The CDR3 is CASSVFPGTSGKDEQFF. The CDR3 DNA reads as TGTGCCAGCAGCGTGTTTCCCGGGACTAGCGGGAAGGATGAGCAGTTCTTC.

The J gene is TRBJ2-4, the V gene TRBV7-9; no reliable D call. The germline V and J ends were trimmed by 5 bases and 8 bases, with 16 bases remaining between them. There are 14 residues in the CDR3. Germline V gene sequence: CDR1 SEHNR, CDR2 FQNEAQ (reference sequence). The CDR3: CASSPRPAQDIQYF. The CDR3, as DNA: TGTGCCAGCAGCCCGAGGCCGGCCCAAGACATTCAGTACTTC.

This clone was seen only a few times. The chain recombines TRBV28 with TRBJ1-3; no reliable D call. V was pared by 3 bases and J by 2 bases, with 14 bases between. Looked up from germline, CDR1 is MDHEN and CDR2 is SYDVKM. The CDR3 loop spans 16 amino acids. The CDR3 here is CASSFVRGLAGNTIYF. In DNA form, the CDR3 reads TGTGCCAGCAGTTTCGTCCGGGGTCTGGCTGGAAACACCATATATTTT.

The chain recombines TRBV18 with TRBJ2-3; 7 bases align to TRBD2. Germline CDR1 KGHSH, CDR2 LQKENI. This CDR3 is 16 amino acids long. Unmatched junction bases numbered 7, after V lost 1 base and J lost 3 bases. CDR3: CASSPRVAGVTDTQYF. As DNA, the CDR3 is TGTGCCAGCTCACCACGGGTGGCGGGGGTGACAGATACGCAGTATTTT.

The chain combines TRBV6-1 with TRBJ2-1; D is possibly TRBD1 (6 bases). The CDR3 is 13 amino acids. V lost 8 bases and J lost 5, with 13 bases in between. CDR1 and CDR2 (germline): MNHNS, SASEGT. The CDR3 sequence: CASLYREHNEQFF. DNA of the CDR3: TGTGCCAGCCTATACAGGGAACACAATGAGCAGTTCTTC.

The CDR3 reads CSASSTSSYNEQFF. The CDR3 nucleotides are TGCAGCGCTTCTTCTACGAGCTCCTACAATGAGCAGTTCTTC. The V and J genes are TRBV29-1 and TRBJ2-1; no clear D. The CDR3 extends over 14 amino acids. Germline loops: CDR1 SQVTM, CDR2 ANQGSEA. With 7 bases removed from V and 0 bases from J, the gap between germline ends came to 13 bases.

The rearrangement uses TRBV6-6 and TRBJ1-5, with D unclear. The CDR3 is 15 residues long. Trimming cost V 6 bases and J 6 bases, with 18 bases left between them. CDR1 MNHNY and CDR2 SVGAGI come from the germline V gene (reference sequence). The CDR3 loop is CASSYSQWGGQPQHF. The CDR3 DNA follows: TGTGCCAGCAGCTATTCCCAATGGGGAGGTCAGCCCCAGCATTTT.

This chain connects TRBV5-1 to TRBJ2-1; maybe TRBD1 (6 bases). V shed 0 bases and J shed 2 bases, with 9 bases lying between them. The CDR3 extends over 15 amino acids. Per germline, CDR1 SGHRS and CDR2 YFSETQ. CDR3 in DNA: TGCGCCAGCAGCTTGGGACAGGTCGCCTACAATGAGCAGTTCTTC. This encodes CASSLGQVAYNEQFF.

The rearrangement links TRBV19 to TRBJ1-4, with D maybe TRBD1 (6 bases). The V end lost 3 bases, the J end lost 3 bases, and 11 bases lay between the germline ends. Germline values: CDR1 LNHDA, CDR2 SQIVND (reference sequence). The CDR3 is made up of 15 amino acids. The CDR3 DNA sequence: TGTGCCAGTAGTATGAGGGGGGGTCCTAATGAAAAACTGTTTTTT. This sequence encodes CASSMRGGPNEKLFF.

The chain couples TRBV3-1 (or the pseudogene TRBV3-2) to TRBJ1-6; D uncertain. Trimming left V 0 bases short and J 7 bases short, with 7 bases between. The CDR3 totals 14 residues. Germline V gives CDR1 LGHDT, CDR2 YNNKEL (reference sequence). CDR3 sequence: CASSQEARNSPLHF. The DNA for the CDR3 is TGTGCCAGCAGCCAAGAAGCTCGAAATTCACCCCTCCACTTT.

The rearrangement joins TRBV11-2 to TRBJ2-5; TRBD2 aligns across 10 bases. CDR3 length equals 17 residues. With 1 base clipped from V and 1 base from J, the junction kept 6 bases outside the gene matches. The germline gives CDR1 SGHAT, CDR2 FQNNGV. The CDR3 loop reads CASSLGITSGVQETQYF. CDR3 coding DNA: TGTGCCAGCAGCTTAGGAATTACTAGCGGGGTCCAAGAGACCCAGTACTTC.

The chain links TRBV21-1 to TRBJ1-1; TRBD1, as called in the table, went unchecked against the DNA. TRBV21-1 is tagged as a pseudogene. This CDR3 is built from 13 residues. CDR3 sequence reads: CATGHLRSAEAFF. The CDR3, as DNA: TGTGCCACAGGGCATCTTCGAAGCGCTGAAGCTTTCTTT.

The chain uses TRBV7-9 and TRBJ2-7; 7 bases match TRBD1. Looked up from germline, CDR1 is SEHNR and CDR2 is FQNEAQ (reference sequence). The trim removed 8 bases at V and 2 bases at J, leaving 9 bases unmatched. The CDR3 runs to 14 residues. CDR3 bases: TGTGCCAGCTCAGGTCCCGGGACAGCCTACGAGCAGTACGTC. It is translated as CASSGPGTAYEQYV.

The chain employs TRBV6-5 and TRBJ1-1; no reliable D call. Germline loops: CDR1 MNHEY, CDR2 SVGAGI. The CDR3 contains 11 residues. V was trimmed by 2 bases and J by 11 bases, leaving 9 bases between them. CDR3 bases: TGTGCCAGCAGTTACGCAGGCGAGGCTTTCTTT. It yields the protein CASSYAGEAFF.

The rearrangement uses TRBV7-2 and TRBJ1-6, with D possibly matching TRBD1 (6 bases). Germline V lookup: CDR1 SGHTA, CDR2 FQGNSA. V lost 3 bases, J lost 1 base, and 10 bases lay in between. The CDR3 covers 16 residues. CDR3 bases: TGTGCCAGCAGCTTTTCCCAGGGGTCCTATAATTCACCCCTCCACTTT. Translated: CASSFSQGSYNSPLHF.

V gene TRBV5-1 combines with J gene TRBJ2-3, with 7 bases aligning to TRBD1. Germline V gene lookup returns CDR1 SGHRS and CDR2 YFSETQ. V shed 4 bases and J 4 bases; nucleotides not matched to a gene: 6. This CDR3 contains 14 residues. The CDR3 loop is CASSVPGGADTQYF. The CDR3 DNA reads TGCGCCAGCAGCGTCCCAGGGGGAGCAGATACGCAGTATTTT.

V usage is TRBV6-5 and J usage is TRBJ1-2; 7 positions agree with TRBD1. Germline V lookup: CDR1 MNHEY, CDR2 SVGAGI. This CDR3 comprises 14 residues. The V gene end was trimmed by 7 bases and the J gene end by 4 bases; junction bases not matched to a gene: 9. The CDR3 loop reads CASNRDSGFYGYTF. The CDR3 coding sequence is TGTGCCAGCAACCGGGACAGCGGATTCTATGGCTACACCTTC.

This chain links TRBV5-1 with TRBJ2-1, with TRBD2 identical over 9 bases. CDR3 size: 14 residues. The trim removed 7 bases at V and 4 bases at J, leaving 6 bases unmatched. Germline lookup yields CDR1 SGHRS and CDR2 YFSETQ. The CDR3 DNA reads as TGCGCCAGCCAGCTAGCGGGGCGGTACAATGAGCAGTTCTTC. Translation gives CASQLAGRYNEQFF.

The table lists this clone with many counts. The gene calls are TRBV4-1 and TRBJ1-2, with a weak D call TRBD1 (5 bases). The germline V gene encodes CDR1 MGHRA and CDR2 YSYEKL. The V end was cut by 4 bases, the J end by 4 bases, with 22 bases between. CDR3 length: 17 residues. CDR3 region: CASSPAIAEQALYGYTF. The DNA for the CDR3 is TGCGCCAGCAGCCCGGCCATCGCGGAACAGGCTCTCTATGGCTACACCTTC.

This rearrangement joins TRBV11-2 to TRBJ2-1, with D possibly TRBD1 on 5 matching bases. Germline values: CDR1 SGHAT, CDR2 FQNNGV. V was clipped by 2 bases and J by 4 bases, with 12 bases between them. CDR3 size: 15 residues. The CDR3 is CASSLSDRPYNEQFF. The CDR3 bases are TGTGCCAGCAGCTTAAGCGACAGACCTTACAATGAGCAGTTCTTC.

This chain links TRBV27 with TRBJ1-3, with no clear D. V shed 0 bases and J shed 7 bases, with 13 bases lying between them. The CDR3 consists of 15 residues. From germline, CDR1 is MNHEY and CDR2 SMNVEV (reference sequence). As DNA, the CDR3 is TGTGCCAGCAGTTTATCTCCAGGTCTTACGAACACCATATATTTT. Translated, it gives CASSLSPGLTNTIYF.

V usage is TRBV16 and J usage is TRBJ1-2; D is possibly TRBD1 (5 bases). Germline V gives CDR1 KGHSY, CDR2 FQNENV. Trimming shortened V by 0 bases and J by 7 bases, and 12 bases separated the two germline ends. The CDR3 is made up of 14 amino acids. The CDR3 DNA is TGTGCCAGCAGCCAATCGATTGGGCAGGGTGGCTACACCTTC. It is translated as CASSQSIGQGGYTF.

V and J are TRBV6-5 and TRBJ2-7; tentative D call: TRBD2 (6 bases). CDR3 length equals 15 residues. The V end lost 7 bases, the J end lost 3 bases, and 19 bases lay between the germline ends. CDR1 and CDR2 (germline): MNHEY, SVGAGI. The CDR3 DNA reads TGTGCCAGCACTCTACAGGAGGGTTCAGGCTACGAGCAGTACTTC. Encoded protein: CASTLQEGSGYEQYF.